These 28 T cell receptor beta chains originate from one sample sequenced in a study of T cell clonality in common variable immunodeficiency. Broader study findings: Common variable immunodeficiency TCR beta sequences reportedly had fewer deletions and N-nucleotide insertions.

Generated by immunoSEQ multiplex PCR, the TCRdb table keeps only in-frame clones and is missing some. The sample shows about 15,000 clones, none of them appearing just once. Their antigens remain unidentified. What was sequenced was peripheral blood mononuclear cells. All receptors come from a human donor with common variable immunodeficiency.

This clone was recorded many times. The read ends 3 residues shy of where the CDR3 ends; the end is completed using the germline J gene. This chain uses TRBV19 with TRBJ1-3; 7 bases agree with TRBD1. The CDR3 runs to 16 residues. From germline, CDR1 is LNHDA and CDR2 SQIVND (reference sequence). With V trimmed by 6 bases and J by 8 bases, 16 bases remained unmatched. The CDR3 DNA, read in part, is TGTGCCAGTAGGGCCCTCGGACAGGCGGAGGGGGACACC. This sequence encodes CASRALGQAEGDT. From start to end, the CDR3 is CASRALGQAEGDTIYF.

In its sample, this clone was seen many times. The CDR3 end is not reached by the read, which stops 3 residues before it; the germline J gene fills it in. This chain uses TRBV5-1 with TRBJ1-1, with D possibly matching TRBD1 (5 bases). V shed 0 bases and J shed 4 bases, with 25 bases lying between them. Germline assignment: CDR1 SGHRS and CDR2 YFSETQ. The CDR3 is made up of 19 amino acids. The CDR3 DNA, read in part, is TGCGCCAGCAGCTTGGATATTTGGTCCGTGGGGGGAAGAGTCACTGAA. It specifies CASSLDIWSVGGRVTE. The full CDR3 protein reads CASSLDIWSVGGRVTEAFF.

This clone was detected many times. CDR3 bases read: TGTGCCAGCAGCTCAAAACTAGTAGGGGAGACC. Translation gives CASSSKLVGET. The entire CDR3 is CASSSKLVGETQYF. This chain uses TRBV7-9 with TRBJ2-5, with D possibly matching TRBD2 (5 bases). The read ends 3 residues early relative to the CDR3; the germline J gene fills the gap. The ends were cut back, 4 bases at V and 5 bases at J, with 14 bases in the middle. The CDR3 covers 14 residues. The germline CDR1 and CDR2 sequences are SEHNR and FQNEAQ (reference sequence).

Comments on this clone: The read terminates 3 residues before the CDR3 end, so the remaining end is supplied by the germline J gene. The rearrangement links TRBV7-2 to TRBJ2-7, with D possibly matching TRBD2 (6 bases). CDR3 size: 14 residues. The germline V and J ends were trimmed by 4 bases and 5 bases, with 15 bases remaining between them. Germline V gives CDR1 SGHTA, CDR2 FQGNSA. The part of the CDR3 DNA that was read is TGTGCCAGCAGCTCGGGACTGCCTGGGAACGAG. It specifies CASSSGLPGNE. The CDR3 in its entirety is CASSSGLPGNEQYF.

Note on this clone: Read coverage stops 3 residues before the CDR3 terminus; the germline J gene supplies the remainder. The chain uses TRBV7-9 and TRBJ1-4; D not certain. With 5 bases removed from V and 0 bases from J, the gap between germline ends came to 7 bases. Germline CDR1 SEHNR, CDR2 FQNEAQ (reference sequence). The CDR3 contains 14 residues. The CDR3 here is CASSQSATNEKLFF. CDR3 DNA (partial): TGTGCCAGCAGCCAAAGCGCAACTAATGAAAAA.

This clone turned up a few times. The read finishes 3 residues shy of the CDR3 end, and the germline J gene is used to complete it. V gene TRBV7-8 combines with J gene TRBJ1-4, with D perhaps matching TRBD1 (5 bases). CDR3 size: 13 residues. Germline CDR1 is SGHVS and CDR2 is FQNEAQ. V was clipped by 6 bases and J by 8 bases, with 13 bases between them. The chain's CDR3 is CASSGGGGEKLFF. The CDR3 DNA, read in part, is TGTGCCAGCAGTGGGGGGGGTGGCGAAAAA.

Regarding this clone: The read terminates 3 residues before the CDR3 end, so the remaining end is supplied by the germline J gene. V and J are TRBV7-2 and TRBJ2-7, with TRBD1 as a possible D gene (6 bases). V was clipped by 4 bases and J by 2 bases, with 12 bases between them. The CDR3 is 14 residues long. Germline V lookup: CDR1 SGHTA, CDR2 FQGNSA. CDR3 DNA, as far as it was read: TGTGCCAGCAGCTACTCCGGGACAACCTACGAG. Its protein is CASSYSGTTYE. The CDR3 in its entirety is CASSYSGTTYEQYF.

This clone was observed a few times. The DNA read from the CDR3 is TGCAGTGCAGAGGGACTAGGCGGGACC. Protein: CSAEGLGGT. The whole CDR3 sequence is CSAEGLGGTQYF. This chain connects TRBV20-1 to TRBJ2-5, with 8 bases matching TRBD2. The read stops 3 residues short of the end of the CDR3; the missing end is completed from the germline J gene. The CDR3 is 12 residues long. V trimming: 6 bases; J trimming: 7 bases; junction bases outside the gene matches: 7. Per the germline V gene, CDR1 is DFQATT and CDR2 is SNEGSKA (reference sequence).

There are a few counts of this clone. The CDR3 extends 3 residues past the end of the read, so its final part is completed from the germline J gene. The gene calls are TRBV19 and TRBJ1-1; the match to TRBD1 covers 8 bases. Germline CDR1 is LNHDA and CDR2 is SQIVND (reference sequence). CDR3 length: 13 residues. Germline trimming cut 4 bases from V and 4 bases from J; bases unmatched to any gene: 2. CDR3 protein: CASSKTGVTEAFF. The sequenced CDR3 bases are TGTGCCAGTAGTAAGACAGGGGTCACTGAA.

This clone was observed at least ten times. The CDR3 is cut off 3 residues early in the read; its end comes from the germline J gene. This sequence joins TRBV20-1 and TRBJ2-1; 9 nucleotides agree with TRBD2. In germline, CDR1 is DFQATT, CDR2 SNEGSKA (reference sequence). With 6 bases clipped from V and 8 bases from J, the junction kept 11 bases outside the gene matches. The CDR3 is 14 residues long. The CDR3 loop reads CSAKQPGLAYEQFF. The CDR3 DNA, read in part, is TGCAGTGCAAAGCAGCCGGGACTAGCATATGAG.

This clone was seen more than once but under ten times. CDR3 region: CASRQRDHLTQYF. The CDR3 bases that were read are TGTGCCAGTAGACAGCGGGACCATTTAACG. The chain joins TRBV19 to TRBJ2-3; 7 bases line up with TRBD2. The CDR3 end is not reached by the read, which stops 3 residues before it; the germline J gene fills it in. From germline, CDR1 is LNHDA and CDR2 SQIVND (reference sequence). This CDR3 spans 13 amino acids.

In this sample, this clone turned up many times. The CDR3 end is not reached by the read, which stops 3 residues before it; the germline J gene fills it in. V and J are TRBV20-1 and TRBJ1-1, with 7 bases matching TRBD1. Trimming cost V 0 bases and J 5 bases; bases outside gene matches: 9. The germline V gene has CDR1 DFQATT and CDR2 SNEGSKA (reference sequence). The CDR3 covers 15 residues. The CDR3 sequence: CSARDLRTGITEAFF. Incomplete CDR3 DNA: TGCAGTGCTAGAGATTTAAGGACAGGCATTACTGAA.

This clone was counted many times. The junction departs from germline at one end; a sequencing error may be responsible. The CDR3 goes on 3 residues after the read ends, and that part is filled in from the germline J gene. The V gene is TRBV7-7, the J gene TRBJ2-2; the D is unclear. This CDR3 contains 13 residues. Per germline, CDR1 SSHAT and CDR2 FNYEAQ (reference sequence). The CDR3: CASSLSLSGELFF. The sequenced CDR3 bases are TGTGCTAGCAGCTTAAGCCTATCCGGGGAG.

The CDR3 sequence is CASSSELAVNEQFF. CDR3 bases read: TGTGCCAGCAGCTCGGAACTAGCGGTAAATGAG. The chain links TRBV7-2 to TRBJ2-1; 8 bases agree with TRBD2. The read ends 3 residues early relative to the CDR3; the germline J gene fills the gap. The CDR3 is made up of 14 amino acids. Germline assignment: CDR1 SGHTA and CDR2 FQGNSA. The J segment lost 7 bases and the V segment lost 4 bases, leaving 6 bases of the junction unmatched.

This clone was picked up many times. Coverage ceases 3 residues before the CDR3 finishes, and the germline J gene fills in the end. The chain employs TRBV18 and TRBJ2-1; D is ambiguous. V gave up 6 bases and J gave up 4 bases, with 13 bases separating them. Looked up from germline, CDR1 is KGHSH and CDR2 is LQKENI. The CDR3 spans 14 residues. The CDR3 bases that were read are TGTGCCAGCTCCCAAAACCAACAGTACAATGAG. As protein: CASSQNQQYNE. The whole CDR3 region reads CASSQNQQYNEQFF. The variable domain in full, with the rest retrieved from reference TRBV18 and TRBJ2-1, is NAGVMQNPRHLVRRRGQEARLRCSPMKGHSHVYWYRQLPEEGLKFMVYLQKENIIDESGMPKERFSAEFPKEGPSILRIQQVVRGDSAAYFCASSQNQQYNEQFFGPGTRLTVL.

This clone was detected only a few times. Sequencing ends 3 residues short of the CDR3 end; the germline J gene provides the rest. Other DNA sequences from this sample encode an identical CDR3 as well. The rearrangement joins TRBV18 to TRBJ2-5, with 8 positions matching TRBD1. This CDR3 has 15 amino acids. J lost 5 bases, V lost 2 bases, and 7 bases had no gene match. CDR1 and CDR2 (germline): KGHSH, LQKENI. The chain's CDR3 is CASSPTQGVWETQYF. Incomplete CDR3 DNA: TGTGCCAGCTCACCAACACAGGGGGTTTGGGAGACC.

This clone was found many times. The read terminates 3 residues before the CDR3 end, so the remaining end is supplied by the germline J gene. The chain uses TRBV5-1 and TRBJ2-2; D not resolved. Per the germline V gene, CDR1 is SGHRS and CDR2 is YFSETQ. V was trimmed by 3 bases and J by 6 bases, leaving 6 bases between them. This CDR3 region has 12 residues. The CDR3 sequence: CASSSGAGELFF. The sequenced CDR3 bases are TGCGCCAGCAGCTCAGGAGCCGGGGAG.

This clone has a handful of counts. The read terminates 3 residues ahead of where the CDR3 ends, so the germline J gene completes it. The chain joins TRBV7-9 to TRBJ2-3; D remains unclear. This CDR3 spans 11 amino acids. The germline V gene encodes CDR1 SEHNR and CDR2 FQNEAQ (reference sequence). The CDR3 protein is CASSLGLAQYF. Incomplete CDR3 DNA: TGTGCCAGCAGCTTAGGACTCGCG.

Points on this clone: The read is 3 residues too short to cover the CDR3 end, so that end is filled in from the germline J gene. V and J are TRBV18 and TRBJ2-2; D is unresolved. CDR1 and CDR2 (germline): KGHSH, LQKENI. CDR3 length: 14 amino acids. Trimming left V 3 bases short and J 3 bases short, with 8 bases between. The covered CDR3 bases are TGTGCCAGCTCACCGGGCAGTTACACCGGGGAG. Encoded protein: CASSPGSYTGE. The whole CDR3 sequence reads CASSPGSYTGELFF.

With respect to this clone: The CDR3 end falls 3 residues outside the read, so it is completed with the germline J gene. This chain links TRBV7-9 with TRBJ1-5, with a possible D match to TRBD1 (6 bases). CDR1 and CDR2 from the germline V gene are SEHNR and FQNEAQ (reference sequence). The CDR3 length is 14 residues. Trimming shortened V by 1 base and J by 3 bases, and 7 bases separated the two germline ends. CDR3 amino acids: CASSLEGVNQPQHF. CDR3 bases read: TGTGCCAGCAGCTTAGAGGGGGTCAATCAGCCC.

This clone showed up many times. The CDR3 end lies 3 residues beyond the end of the read and is filled in from the germline J gene. V and J are TRBV6-2 or TRBV6-3 and TRBJ1-1; 7 nucleotides line up with TRBD1. V shed 6 bases, J shed 4 bases, and the junction held 8 bases outside the gene matches. This CDR3 has 14 residues. Germline values: CDR1 MNHEY, CDR2 SVGEGT. CDR3 region: CASRPIYRGTEAFF. The CDR3 bases that were read are TGTGCCAGCAGACCGATATACAGGGGCACTGAA.

A remark on this clone: Coverage ceases 3 residues before the CDR3 finishes, and the germline J gene fills in the end. The chain recombines TRBV6-2 or TRBV6-3 with TRBJ2-1, with a weak D call TRBD1 (5 bases). V lost 5 bases and J lost 8, with 22 bases in between. The CDR3 has 16 amino acids. CDR1 and CDR2 (germline): MNHEY, SVGEGT. Partial CDR3 DNA: TGTGCCAGCAGTGGCAGGGATTTTAGGGTACTCGATGAG. This translates into CASSGRDFRVLDE. The CDR3 as a whole reads CASSGRDFRVLDEQFF.

This clone was recorded at least ten times. The CDR3 extends 3 residues past the end of the read, so its final part is completed from the germline J gene. The chain couples TRBV6-2 or TRBV6-3 to TRBJ1-1; 8 positions match TRBD1. After removal of 2 bases from V and 5 bases from J, the junction contained 13 bases not matched to a gene. Germline V gives CDR1 MNHEY, CDR2 SVGEGT. This CDR3 is built from 17 residues. The sequenced part of the CDR3 DNA is TGTGCCAGCAGTTACGCGAGACAGGGGAAATTCGGGACTGAA. Protein sequence: CASSYARQGKFGTE. The full CDR3 is CASSYARQGKFGTEAFF.

As regards this clone: The CDR3 goes on 3 residues after the read ends, and that part is filled in from the germline J gene. The chain is built from TRBV18 and TRBJ1-1, with D uncertain. The germline gives CDR1 KGHSH, CDR2 LQKENI. Trimming took 3 bases from V and 6 from J, leaving 11 bases between them. The CDR3 sequence is 13 residues long. Partial CDR3 DNA: TGTGCCAGCTCACCGCCAGGTTGGCCTGAA. Protein product: CASSPPGWPE. In full, the CDR3 is CASSPPGWPEAFF. The full variable domain, completed using reference TRBV18 and TRBJ1-1, is NAGVMQNPRHLVRRRGQEARLRCSPMKGHSHVYWYRQLPEEGLKFMVYLQKENIIDESGMPKERFSAEFPKEGPSILRIQQVVRGDSAAYFCASSPPGWPEAFFGQGTRLTVV.

The table lists this clone with a few counts. From the germline J gene comes the end of the CDR3, since the read stops 3 residues before it. This chain uses TRBV19 with TRBJ1-1, with 8 nucleotides matching TRBD1. Looked up from germline, CDR1 is LNHDA and CDR2 is SQIVND (reference sequence). The V gene end was trimmed by 6 bases and the J gene end by 2 bases; junction bases not matched to a gene: 8. The CDR3 loop spans 15 amino acids. The DNA read from the CDR3 is TGTGCCAGTAGGGCAAGGACAGGGCCCAACACTGAA. It yields the protein CASRARTGPNTE. The full CDR3 protein is CASRARTGPNTEAFF.

On this clone: The read stops 3 residues short of the end of the CDR3; the missing end is completed from the germline J gene. This chain connects TRBV5-1 to TRBJ2-2; the match to TRBD2 covers 12 bases. The CDR3 runs to 18 residues. The germline V gene has CDR1 SGHRS and CDR2 YFSETQ. V was clipped by 2 bases and J by 5 bases; unmatched bases: 10. Partial CDR3 DNA: TGCGCCAGCAGCTTAAGTCCGCCCGGGACTAGCGGGACCGGGGAG. It codes for CASSLSPPGTSGTGE. The entire CDR3 sequence reads CASSLSPPGTSGTGELFF.

In regard to this clone: Sequencing ends 3 residues short of the CDR3 end; the germline J gene provides the rest. V and J are TRBV5-1 and TRBJ2-1; 10 bases are shared with TRBD1. V shed 3 bases, J shed 6 bases, and the junction held 0 bases outside the gene matches. CDR1 and CDR2 from the germline V gene are SGHRS and YFSETQ. This CDR3 contains 13 residues. The CDR3 sequence: CASSWTGGNEQFF. CDR3 DNA (partial): TGCGCCAGCAGCTGGACAGGGGGCAATGAG.

At least ten counts were recorded for this clone. The CDR3 goes on 3 residues after the read ends, and that part is filled in from the germline J gene. The chain recombines TRBV5-5 with TRBJ2-1; no clear D gene. In germline, CDR1 is SGHKS, CDR2 YYEKEE (reference sequence). The CDR3 sequence is 12 residues long. Trimming took off 4 bases at V and 8 bases at J, with 10 bases between the two ends. CDR3 sequence reads: CASSPMVDEQFF. The CDR3 DNA, read in part, is TGTGCCAGCAGCCCTATGGTGGATGAG.